Reported below is one T cell receptor beta chain. The sample comes from a study of T cell changes during pregnancy in multiple sclerosis. Repertoires were generated with immunoSEQ multiplex PCR, while TCRdb's copy carries only in-frame clones and drops some. The table lists roughly 60,000 clones, 91% of them singletons. Trimming removed 5 bases from V and 8 bases from J; junction bases left unmatched: 5. The CDR3 has 15 residues. CDR1 and CDR2 (germline): MNHEY, SVGAGI. The clonotype comes from a female donor with multiple sclerosis, enrolled in a pregnancy study. The chain employs TRBV6-5 and TRBJ2-3; the match to TRBD2 covers 15 bases. This sample comprised CD4+ T cells from peripheral blood mononuclear cells, obtained in the first trimester of pregnancy. The CDR3 region is CASSGTSGGRSTQYF. The CDR3, as DNA: TGTGCCAGCAGTGGGACTAGCGGGGGGCGGAGTACGCAGTATTTT.